A selection of T cell receptor beta chains follows, all from one sample in a study of shared clonotypes between healthy human individuals. Repertoires were generated with immunoSEQ multiplex PCR, while TCRdb's copy carries only in-frame clones and drops some. The sample includes approximately 720,000 clones, roughly 94% seen only once; the top ten take 24%. Material: naive CD8+ T cells sorted from blood. These receptors were collected from a young man in good health. The CDR3 runs from the conserved cysteine through the conserved F or W.

V: TRBV2
J: TRBJ1-5
CDR3: CASSEGVRGNSNQPQHF

V: TRBV11-2
J: TRBJ2-3
CDR3: CASSLGSSGSFTDTQYF

V: TRBV5-1
J: TRBJ2-1
CDR3: CASSLGLAGGPVIEQFF

V: TRBV27
J: TRBJ2-2
CDR3: CASSFKAANTGELFF

V: TRBV29-1
J: TRBJ2-2
CDR3: CSVEMAGELFF

V: TRBV15
J: TRBJ1-1
CDR3: CATHRGQGINTEAFF

V: TRBV19
J: TRBJ2-1
CDR3: CASSLNRVVYNEQFF

V: TRBV19
J: TRBJ2-7
CDR3: CASSKAGGDYEQYF

V: TRBV4-3
J: TRBJ2-7
CDR3: CASSQDKTGLYEQYF

V: TRBV2
J: TRBJ2-7
CDR3: CASSGAGQAYEQYF

V: TRBV18
J: TRBJ2-7
CDR3: CASSQGTGGAHYEQYF

V: TRBV18
J: TRBJ2-5
CDR3: CASSPAPPQETQYF

V: TRBV7-9
J: TRBJ2-7
CDR3: CASSSRTSGGEQYF

V: TRBV4-1
J: TRBJ2-7
CDR3: CASSQAVGVEQYF

V: TRBV29-1
J: TRBJ2-1
CDR3: CSDGLGEQFF

V: TRBV29-1
J: TRBJ1-1
CDR3: CSATQGVGEAFF

V: TRBV16
J: TRBJ2-5
CDR3: CASSQSTGQETQYF

V: TRBV27
J: TRBJ2-7
CDR3: CASSLSSGRGEQYF

V: TRBV7-3
J: TRBJ2-3
CDR3: CASSPYGSSDTQYF

V: TRBV11-2
J: TRBJ2-1
CDR3: CASSLRGENEQFF

V: TRBV7-8
J: TRBJ1-5
CDR3: CASSRGGNQPQHF

V: TRBV2
J: TRBJ2-1
CDR3: CASSERRSALNEQFF

V: TRBV25-1
J: TRBJ2-7
CDR3: CASSHGAGVYEQYF

V: TRBV25-1
J: TRBJ2-1
CDR3: CASSGLTRDHNYNEQFF

V: TRBV7-2
J: TRBJ1-3
CDR3: CASTHGGGAPGSGNTIYF

V: TRBV4-3
J: TRBJ2-1
CDR3: CASSPSGSNGNEQFF

V: TRBV14
J: TRBJ2-7
CDR3: CASSQVEVSVDEQYF

V: TRBV2
J: TRBJ1-1
CDR3: CASSRQTEAFF

V: TRBV10-3
J: TRBJ2-2
CDR3: CAISELNSDAGELFF

V: TRBV11-1
J: TRBJ2-7
CDR3: CASSSLGGTELYEQYF

V: TRBV4-1
J: TRBJ2-1
CDR3: CASSQVAPSGRELYNEQFF

V: TRBV11-2
J: TRBJ2-1
CDR3: CASSLDWNEQFF

V: TRBV7-8
J: TRBJ1-6
CDR3: CASSKGQSSYNSPLHF

V: TRBV28
J: TRBJ2-2
CDR3: CASSLLGPANTGELFF

V: TRBV7-9
J: TRBJ2-1
CDR3: CASSFSASSYNEQFF

V: TRBV19
J: TRBJ1-2
CDR3: CASSTRDGSYGYTF

V: TRBV7-9
J: TRBJ2-7
CDR3: CASSPQGGYEQYF

V: TRBV2
J: TRBJ2-1
CDR3: CASWGTTALSNEQFF

V: TRBV4-1
J: TRBJ2-7
CDR3: CASSPRLAGVYEQYF

V: TRBV9
J: TRBJ1-2
CDR3: CASSFGTDSYGYTF